A selection of T cell receptor beta chains follows, all from one sample in a study of T cells in Graves' hyperthyroidism and ophthalmopathy. TCRdb recomputed calls from the multiplex PCR reads with MiXCR, one row per CDR3 protein. Found here are roughly 740,000 distinct CDR3 sequences, about a sixth of them singletons; the top ten hold under 8.5%. The sample comprised blood. All receptors derive from a man younger than 30 with Graves' hyperthyroidism. Both conserved end residues are part of each CDR3. The D gene is left open where the match is weak. Only some rows state a clone size, as once, few, many or a class for expanded clones.

D	size	J	V	DNA	CDR3
TRBD1	many	TRBJ2-5	TRBV10-3	TGTGCCATCAGTGAGTCGAGTATAGGGGGCTTCCAAGAGACCCAGTACTTC	CAISESSIGGFQETQYF
TRBD1	many	TRBJ2-3	TRBV12-3/TRBV12-4	TGTGCCAGCACCGCTTTATCGTACAGGGGAGATACGCAGTATTTT	CASTALSYRGDTQYF
NA	few	TRBJ2-1	TRBV16	TGTGCCAGCAGCCCTACGGGCGAGCTGACCAATGAGCAGTTCTTC	CASSPTGELTNEQFF
TRBD2	few	TRBJ2-7	TRBV29-1	TGCAGCGTTGGGGGCGCGGGAGCCTACGAGCAGTACTTC	CSVGGAGAYEQYF
NA	few	TRBJ1-5	TRBV20-1	TGCAGTGCTGACGGATTTTATAGCAATCAGCCCCAGCATTTT	CSADGFYSNQPQHF
TRBD1	few	TRBJ2-3	TRBV5-8	TGTGCCAGCAGCCACTGGACAGGGGGAACAGATACGCAGTATTTT	CASSHWTGGTDTQYF
TRBD2	NA	TRBJ2-1	TRBV14	TGTGCCAGCAGCCTTGCCGGGGGGGCGCCCAATGAGCAGTTCTTC	CASSLAGGAPNEQFF
TRBD1	few	TRBJ1-2	TRBV5-1	TGCGCCAGCAGAATGGGCGGACAGGGGAATGGCTACACCTTC	CASRMGGQGNGYTF
NA	NA	TRBJ1-5	TRBV6-2/TRBV6-3	TGTGCCAGCGGCGACAGTTCCAATCAGCCCCAGCATTTT	CASGDSSNQPQHF
NA	NA	TRBJ2-7	TRBV7-8	TGTGCCAGCAGCTTGGTCACTTCGGAGCAGTACTTC	CASSLVTSEQYF
TRBD2	NA	TRBJ2-3	TRBV6-1	TGTGCCAGCAGCCCTCTCGGACTAGCGGGGGATACGCAGTATTTT	CASSPLGLAGDTQYF
TRBD1	NA	TRBJ2-4	TRBV24-1	TGTGCCACCAGTGACTCAGCGGCGGACAGGGACATTCAGTACTTC	CATSDSAADRDIQYF
NA	many	TRBJ2-4	TRBV28	TGTGCCAGCAGTTTAGGCGGCGTCAAAAACATTCAGTACTTC	CASSLGGVKNIQYF
NA	NA	TRBJ2-5	TRBV29-1	TGCAGCGCCGGGGCCGCCCCGCTGGAGACCCAGTACTTC	CSAGAAPLETQYF
NA	few	TRBJ1-4	TRBV29-1	TGCAGCGTTGTCCCAGGGAGTCCCTGGGAAAAACTGTTTTTT	CSVVPGSPWEKLFF
TRBD1	few	TRBJ2-2	TRBV29-1	TGCAGCGGCCCGGGACAGGGATGCACCGGGGAGCTGTTTTTT	CSGPGQGCTGELFF
NA	NA	TRBJ1-3	TRBV7-2	TGTGCCAGCAGCTCACGAGCAGGGGCGAACACCATATATTTT	CASSSRAGANTIYF
TRBD1	many	TRBJ2-7	TRBV11-1	TGTGCCAGCAGCTTAGCCCGGGACAGCCTCTACGAGCAGTACTTC	CASSLARDSLYEQYF
TRBD2	NA	TRBJ2-1	TRBV20-1	TGCAGTGCTACCAGAGGACTAGCGGCCTACAATGAGCAGTTCTTC	CSATRGLAAYNEQFF
NA	NA	TRBJ1-5	TRBV7-9	TGTGCCAGCAGCGCGTCTGAATTCGATCAGCCCCAGCATTTT	CASSASEFDQPQHF
TRBD2	few	TRBJ2-7	TRBV9	TGTGCCAGCAGCGTAGAAGCGGGAGACTACGAGCAGTACTTC	CASSVEAGDYEQYF
TRBD1	many	TRBJ2-3	TRBV12-3/TRBV12-4	TGTGCCAGCAGCTCGACAGGGGGCTTGCCAGATACGCAGTATTTT	CASSSTGGLPDTQYF
TRBD1	many	TRBJ2-7	TRBV2	TGTGCCAGCAGTGAAAGGGGACAGGGTATCACCTACGAGCAGTACTTC	CASSERGQGITYEQYF
NA	many	TRBJ2-5	TRBV2	TGTGCCAGCAATCCTCAGGGTCGAGAGACCCAGTACTTC	CASNPQGRETQYF
NA	NA	TRBJ2-3	TRBV29-1	TGCAGCGTTGGGAGAAATACGCAGTATTTT	CSVGRNTQYF
TRBD2	NA	TRBJ2-1	TRBV9	TGTGCCAGCAGCGGATCCGGGACTAGCGGATCGAGTGAGCAGTTCTTC	CASSGSGTSGSSEQFF
NA	few	TRBJ1-1	TRBV7-9	TGTGCCAGCAGGCCACGACCGGGATTAGCGATAACTGAAGCTTTCTTT	CASRPRPGLAITEAFF
NA	NA	TRBJ1-1	TRBV5-1	TGCGCCAGCAGCTTGGACAGGGATAAAGCTTTCTTT	CASSLDRDKAFF
NA	many	TRBJ2-7	TRBV20-1	TGCAGTGCTGGCCGAGGACATATTGACGAGCAGTACTTC	CSAGRGHIDEQYF
NA	NA	TRBJ2-7	TRBV30	TGTGCCTGGAACCAGAGACACCCCTACGAGCAGTACTTC	CAWNQRHPYEQYF
NA	many	TRBJ1-5	TRBV30	TGTGCCTGGGGCCAGGGCGACGGCCAGCCCCAGCATTTT	CAWGQGDGQPQHF
TRBD1	few	TRBJ1-2	TRBV7-9	TGTGCCAGCACCCCAGGGCAGGGGGATTCGGGCTACACCTTC	CASTPGQGDSGYTF
TRBD1	NA	TRBJ1-2	TRBV27	TGTGCCAGCAGTCCACCCCCCCCGACAGGGGGAATTTGGTATGGCTACACCTTC	CASSPPPPTGGIWYGYTF
TRBD2	few	TRBJ2-7	TRBV7-9	TGTGCCAGCAGCTTCCGACTAGCGGGAGGAAGAGACGAGCAGTACTTC	CASSFRLAGGRDEQYF
NA	few	TRBJ2-2	TRBV11-3	TGTGCCAGCAGTTTCACGGGACGTGGGGAGCTGTTTTTT	CASSFTGRGELFF
TRBD1	few	TRBJ2-3	TRBV7-9	TGTGCCAGCAGCTCCTCCTCCGGGACAGGTAGAACAGATACGCAGTATTTT	CASSSSSGTGRTDTQYF
NA	NA	TRBJ2-7	TRBV19	TGTGCCAGTAGTATAGGGACAGTCTACGAGCAGTACTTC	CASSIGTVYEQYF
TRBD2	NA	TRBJ2-7	TRBV30	TGTGCCTGGAGTCCGGGACTATCGGGATACGAGCAGTACTTC	CAWSPGLSGYEQYF
TRBD1	many	TRBJ1-2	TRBV12-3/TRBV12-4	TGTGCCAGCAGTAAGACGGGACAGGGGATCCTCGGCTACACCTTC	CASSKTGQGILGYTF
NA	few	TRBJ2-1	TRBV19	TGTGCCAGTAGTATTCGAACGTACAATGAGCAGTTCTTC	CASSIRTYNEQFF
TRBD2	few	TRBJ2-1	TRBV30	TGTGCCTGGAGCGACGCCTTTGGGAGGGCCTACAATGAGCAGTTCTTC	CAWSDAFGRAYNEQFF
NA	NA	TRBJ2-7	TRBV4-3	TGCGCCAGCAGCCAAGACACCTACGGGCAGTACTTC	CASSQDTYGQYF
NA	few	TRBJ1-5	TRBV5-1	TGCGCCAGCAGCTTGGAGGGATCTAGCAATCAGCCCCAGCATTTT	CASSLEGSSNQPQHF
TRBD1	few	TRBJ2-5	TRBV4-1	TGCGCCAGCAGCCAGATTTGGACAGGGAGAGAGGAGACCCAGTACTTC	CASSQIWTGREETQYF
NA	many	TRBJ1-5	TRBV6-1	TGTGCCAGCAGTTTAACCCTTAGCAATCAGCCCCAGCATTTT	CASSLTLSNQPQHF
NA	NA	TRBJ1-5	TRBV4-1	TGCGCCAGCAGCCGAGATGAAACGGCGGGGCAGCCCCAGCATTTT	CASSRDETAGQPQHF